This T cell receptor (beta chain) is from a study of T cell changes during pregnancy in multiple sclerosis. This CDR3 spans 15 amino acids. Per the germline V gene, CDR1 is KGHSH and CDR2 is LQKENI. The V end was cut by 2 bases, the J end by 6 bases, with 16 bases between. Method: immunoSEQ multiplex PCR; TCRdb's copy keeps in-frame clones and lacks some. The repertoire holds under 100,000 clones, with about 95% as singletons. V is TRBV18 and J is TRBJ1-2; D call uncertain. The sample here was peripheral blood, taken in the second trimester of pregnancy. The sequence derives from a female donor with multiple sclerosis, enrolled in a pregnancy study. Here the CDR3 DNA reads TGTGCCAGCTCACCAGAAGTAGTGGGCCAGAATGGCTACACCTTC. This encodes CASSPEVVGQNGYTF.